The sequence of this T cell receptor (beta chain) was determined in a study of blood T cell repertoires in COVID-19. The overall study: The United States, Italy and Spain were the sources of the acute and convalescent COVID-19 samples.

In germline, CDR1 is KGHSH, CDR2 LQKENI. The CDR3 runs to 15 residues. With 0 bases clipped from V and 4 bases from J, the junction kept 5 bases outside the gene matches. Generated by immunoSEQ multiplex PCR, the TCRdb table keeps only in-frame clones and is missing some. In the table there are around 250,000 clones, approximately 82% of which are singletons. The chain carries TRBV18 and TRBJ2-5; the match to TRBD2 covers 7 bases. Sequenced input: peripheral blood. The TCR comes from a woman aged 18-29 years with acute or convalescent COVID-19. The DNA for the CDR3 is TGTGCCAGCTCACCACCGCGGGACTATATAGAGACCCAGTACTTC. It codes for CASSPPRDYIETQYF.